This TCR beta chain was retrieved from a study of blood T cell repertoires in COVID-19. On the study more broadly: From the United States, Italy and Spain came samples of acute and convalescent COVID-19. PBMCs, B-cell-depleted T cells, or T cells provided the cDNA or gDNA that made up the material.

V lost 6 bases, J lost 7 bases, and 19 bases lay in between. The germline V gene encodes CDR1 MDHEN and CDR2 SYDVKM. This CDR3 is built from 14 residues. In the study's own analysis: Amplified reference gene primers provided the basis for estimating nucleated cell counts. Libraries were prepared by immunoSEQ multiplex PCR; TCRdb keeps only in-frame clonotypes and omits some of them. From that table come the V and J calls and clone size; the DNA was used to work out D and trimming. The data contain 96,000 or so clones, roughly 90% of them singletons. Sample: peripheral blood. The sequence came from a human donor with COVID-19, enrolled during active disease. The donor label of this sample is uncertain. The chain links TRBV28 to TRBJ2-7, with D perhaps TRBD2 (6 bases). CDR3 sequence: CASSPPGGAKEQYF. DNA for the CDR3: TGTGCCAGCAGCCCCCCTGGAGGGGCGAAAGAGCAGTACTTC.